The rows below give T cell receptor beta chains drawn from one sample of a study of neoadjuvant nivolumab and ipilimumab in lung cancer. This table comes from immunoSEQ multiplex PCR, and its TCRdb copy is limited to in-frame clones, with some not included. This table has about 23,000 clones, less than 85% appearing once. Specimen: peripheral blood, collected before neoadjuvant nivolumab, alone or with ipilimumab. The receptors derive from an adult with non-small cell lung cancer. CDR3s leave out the opening cysteine and the closing phenylalanine or tryptophan.

v_gene: TRBV7-8; j_gene: TRBJ2-1; CDR3aa: ASSVYRVASYNEQF
v_gene: TRBV29-1; j_gene: TRBJ1-4; CDR3aa: SATTTNEKLF
v_gene: TRBV7-2; j_gene: TRBJ1-3; CDR3aa: ASSLGNAGTEKY
v_gene: TRBV5-1; j_gene: TRBJ1-4; CDR3aa: ASSLAQENEKLF
v_gene: TRBV25-1; j_gene: TRBJ1-4; CDR3aa: ASSPPRQGRGEKLF
v_gene: TRBV30; j_gene: TRBJ1-3; CDR3aa: AWTTGPGNTIY
v_gene: TRBV18; j_gene: TRBJ2-6; CDR3aa: ASSPLSQGASGANVLT
v_gene: TRBV6-1; j_gene: TRBJ1-4; CDR3aa: ASSEAGRGGEKLF
v_gene: TRBV6-5; j_gene: TRBJ2-7; CDR3aa: ASSYGGGPYEQY
v_gene: TRBV5-4; j_gene: TRBJ2-1; CDR3aa: ASSLASGRDNNEQF
v_gene: TRBV18; j_gene: TRBJ1-1; CDR3aa: ASSRGQTLGTEAF
v_gene: TRBV5-1; j_gene: TRBJ2-6; CDR3aa: ASSPRAGGKGSGANVLT
v_gene: TRBV19; j_gene: TRBJ2-7; CDR3aa: ASSIATSGRHEQY
v_gene: TRBV15; j_gene: TRBJ1-2; CDR3aa: ATSRDWFRGSGYT
v_gene: TRBV11-1; j_gene: TRBJ2-1; CDR3aa: ASSLAATGLGYNEQF
v_gene: TRBV9; j_gene: TRBJ2-6; CDR3aa: ASSVGLAQPGANVLT
v_gene: TRBV4-2; j_gene: TRBJ1-4; CDR3aa: ASSQAKAGGGEKLF
v_gene: TRBV7-8; j_gene: TRBJ2-7; CDR3aa: ASSSFGPNSYEQY
v_gene: TRBV5-5; j_gene: TRBJ2-7; CDR3aa: ASSLEAVFGYEQY
v_gene: TRBV6-6; j_gene: TRBJ1-1; CDR3aa: ASSFPGQSEAF
v_gene: TRBV5-4; j_gene: TRBJ1-2; CDR3aa: ASSGNNYGYT
v_gene: TRBV25-1; j_gene: TRBJ2-1; CDR3aa: ASSELTRHYNEQF
v_gene: TRBV6-7; j_gene: TRBJ2-7; CDR3aa: ASSPTGLCYEQY
v_gene: TRBV9; j_gene: TRBJ1-1; CDR3aa: ASSPRGLMNTEAF
v_gene: TRBV5-6; j_gene: TRBJ2-7; CDR3aa: ASSLEGRTPY
v_gene: TRBV5-5; j_gene: TRBJ2-5; CDR3aa: ASSAGLTETQY
v_gene: TRBV5-4; j_gene: TRBJ2-1; CDR3aa: ASSPQGNEQF
v_gene: TRBV7-3; j_gene: TRBJ2-6; CDR3aa: ASSNPLQYSGANVLT
v_gene: TRBV9; j_gene: TRBJ2-7; CDR3aa: ASSVDGGARSYEQY
v_gene: TRBV7-2; j_gene: TRBJ1-1; CDR3aa: ASSLTGGNTEAF
v_gene: TRBV7-3; j_gene: TRBJ2-7; CDR3aa: ASSLALLDEQY
v_gene: TRBV11-3; j_gene: TRBJ2-5; CDR3aa: ASSLNGKETQY
v_gene: TRBV5-1; j_gene: TRBJ2-3; CDR3aa: ASSDGTSLGTDTQY
v_gene: TRBV5-1; j_gene: TRBJ2-3; CDR3aa: ASSSGTVTDTQY
v_gene: TRBV5-1; j_gene: TRBJ1-1; CDR3aa: ASSLQTGATEAF
v_gene: TRBV2; j_gene: TRBJ1-5; CDR3aa: VSGRDSDSNQPQH
v_gene: TRBV5-1; j_gene: TRBJ1-3; CDR3aa: ASSSGTSGGNTIY
v_gene: TRBV7-2; j_gene: TRBJ2-2; CDR3aa: ASRLGGLAGTVGTGELF
v_gene: TRBV28; j_gene: TRBJ1-5; CDR3aa: ASSYRGGQPQH
v_gene: TRBV11-3; j_gene: TRBJ2-7; CDR3aa: ASSLSAGGIGEQY
v_gene: TRBV9; j_gene: TRBJ1-1; CDR3aa: ASSATGMNTEAF
v_gene: TRBV18; j_gene: TRBJ2-3; CDR3aa: ASSPQTDTDTQY